These T cell receptor beta chains were read from a single sample in a study of T cells in tuberculosis. The method was immunoSEQ multiplex PCR; TCRdb's version includes in-frame clones alone and lacks a portion of them. Of 40,000 to 45,000 clones listed, 90% to 95% are singletons. The sequencing input was PBMCs. The receptors here all came from a donor between 10 and 35 years old with latent tuberculosis or without tuberculosis infection. CDR3s include the opening cysteine and the closing phenylalanine or tryptophan. A D gene is named only where the DNA matches it firmly. Some rows have no size entry. The others give once, few or many, or a class for an expanded clone.

v_gene	abundance	d_gene	j_gene	CDR3aa	CDR3nt
TRBV19	once	TRBD2	TRBJ2-7	CASSGILAGIVEQYF	TGTGCCAGCTCCGGTATCCTAGCGGGGATCGTCGAGCAGTACTTC
TRBV5-1	.	.	TRBJ1-4	CASSRDPTPGEKLFF	TGCGCCAGCAGCCGAGACCCAACTCCAGGGGAAAAACTGTTTTTT
TRBV4-2	.	TRBD1	TRBJ1-5	CASSQGGQGDNQPQHF	TGTGCCAGCAGCCAAGGAGGACAGGGTGACAATCAGCCCCAGCATTTT
TRBV19	few	TRBD2	TRBJ2-7	CASSGTSGAFSSYEQYF	TGTGCCAGTAGTGGGACTAGCGGGGCCTTTAGCTCCTACGAGCAGTACTTC
TRBV11-2	.	.	TRBJ2-3	CACTSRGGLYTDTQYF	TGTGCCTGTACCTCCCGAGGAGGCTTATACACAGATACGCAGTATTTT
TRBV6-4	once	TRBD1	TRBJ2-1	CASSDSGQGFYNEQFF	TGTGCCAGCAGTGACTCGGGACAGGGGTTCTACAATGAGCAGTTCTTC
TRBV30	.	.	TRBJ1-2	CAWSPGTGGYTF	TGTGCCTGGAGTCCCGGGACTGGTGGCTACACCTTC
TRBV19	.	TRBD2	TRBJ2-3	CASSTLPGGGGVKGNTDTQYF	TGTGCCAGTAGTACCCTCCCGGGCGGCGGGGGGGTGAAGGGGAACACAGATACGCAGTATTTT
TRBV5-1	.	TRBD1	TRBJ1-6	CASSLRSRGGGSPLHF	TGCGCCAGCAGCCTCCGGAGTCGAGGGGGCGGTTCACCCCTCCACTTT
TRBV9	.	TRBD2	TRBJ2-3	CASSVLSGGAVTDTQYF	TGTGCCAGCAGCGTACTCAGCGGGGGGGCCGTCACAGATACGCAGTATTTT
TRBV5-5	.	.	TRBJ2-4	CASSLVLSLAKNIQYF	TGTGCCAGCAGCTTGGTATTAAGCCTAGCCAAAAACATTCAGTACTTC
TRBV27	.	TRBD1	TRBJ1-1	CASSFGTGTEAFF	TGTGCCAGCAGTTTCGGGACAGGGACTGAAGCTTTCTTT
TRBV29-1	.	.	TRBJ2-1	CSVFTGILHEFF	TGCAGCGTTTTCACCGGGATCTTGCACGAGTTCTTC
TRBV19	.	TRBD1	TRBJ1-5	CASTMDRAVNQPQHF	TGTGCCAGTACCATGGACAGGGCGGTCAATCAGCCCCAGCATTTT
TRBV7-9	.	TRBD2	TRBJ2-7	CASSGGLAGSHYEQYF	TGTGCCAGCAGCGGGGGACTAGCGGGATCCCACTACGAGCAGTACTTC
TRBV21-1	.	.	TRBJ2-7	CASSSPGQVGEQYF	TGTGCCAGCAGCTCACCGGGACAGGTTGGCGAGCAGTACTTC
TRBV7-9	.	TRBD1	TRBJ1-2	CASSLGGTDSPRYTF	TGTGCCAGCAGCTTAGGAGGGACAGACTCGCCACGCTACACCTTC
TRBV30	.	TRBD1	TRBJ2-2	CAWRFLQGTGELFF	TGTGCCTGGCGCTTCCTACAGGGGACCGGGGAGCTGTTTTTT
TRBV19	.	.	TRBJ1-5	CASSIDTSQPQHF	TGTGCCAGTAGTATTGACACAAGTCAGCCCCAGCATTTT
TRBV14	.	TRBD1	TRBJ2-5	CASSEGTGVFETQYF	TGTGCCAGCAGCGAAGGGACAGGGGTGTTTGAGACCCAGTACTTC
TRBV6-6	few	.	TRBJ2-3	CASSPSITQYF	TGTGCCAGCAGCCCCTCTATTACGCAGTATTTT
TRBV6-5	once	.	TRBJ1-6	CASSYERGSPLHF	TGTGCCAGCAGTTACGAACGCGGTTCACCCCTCCACTTT
TRBV11-2	.	.	TRBJ2-7	CASSLDYGAYEQYF	TGTGCCAGCAGCTTAGATTACGGGGCCTACGAGCAGTACTTC
TRBV2	.	TRBD2	TRBJ2-7	CASSVEAGPGRYF	TGTGCCAGCAGTGTGGAAGCGGGACCGGGACGGTACTTC
TRBV11-2	once	.	TRBJ1-1	CASSLIFGELNTEAFF	TGTGCCAGCAGCTTAATATTCGGGGAACTGAACACTGAAGCTTTCTTT
TRBV6-5	.	TRBD1	TRBJ1-6	CASSYVDRGTNSPLHF	TGTGCCAGCAGTTACGTGGACAGGGGTACCAATTCACCCCTCCACTTT
TRBV30	.	.	TRBJ1-1	CAWNMGRRNTEAFF	TGTGCCTGGAACATGGGCAGGCGTAACACTGAAGCTTTCTTT
TRBV19	.	.	TRBJ1-2	CASRMGGAPPYGYTF	TGTGCCAGTAGGATGGGAGGGGCGCCCCCATATGGCTACACCTTC
TRBV7-9	.	.	TRBJ1-1	CASKLRSGDNTEAFF	TGTGCCAGCAAATTAAGGTCAGGGGACAACACTGAAGCTTTCTTT
TRBV6-1	.	TRBD1	TRBJ2-7	CASSPNPGGMYEQYF	TGTGCCAGCAGTCCAAATCCAGGGGGTATGTACGAGCAGTACTTC
TRBV6-5	.	TRBD1	TRBJ1-1	CASSKTGFWTEAFF	TGTGCCAGCAGCAAGACAGGGTTCTGGACTGAAGCTTTCTTT
TRBV18	.	TRBD1	TRBJ2-5	CASSPPGTGTETQYF	TGTGCCAGCTCACCACCCGGGACAGGGACGGAGACCCAGTACTTC
TRBV7-6	.	.	TRBJ2-3	CASSLAGGGADTQYF	TGTGCCAGCAGCTTAGCGGGGGGAGGTGCAGATACGCAGTATTTT
TRBV9	.	.	TRBJ2-2	CASSVEGDGELFF	TGTGCCAGCAGCGTCGAGGGCGACGGGGAGCTGTTTTTT
TRBV5-5	.	.	TRBJ1-5	CASSLADLRHRGSGNQPQHF	TGTGCCAGCAGCCTTGCCGACTTACGGCATAGGGGAAGTGGCAATCAGCCCCAGCATTTT
TRBV6-6	.	TRBD2	TRBJ2-1	CASSPLAQRGGTEQFF	TGTGCCAGCAGTCCCCTCGCGCAGCGGGGGGGCACTGAGCAGTTCTTC
TRBV11-2	.	.	TRBJ1-3	CASSLDLGAIYF	TGTGCCAGCAGCTTAGATTTGGGCGCCATATATTTT
TRBV11-2	.	.	TRBJ2-7	CASSLVRGQVLGGEQYF	TGTGCCAGCAGCCTAGTGCGTGGGCAGGTCCTCGGGGGCGAGCAGTACTTC
TRBV6-1	.	TRBD2	TRBJ2-1	CASSVTSGRPNYNEQFF	TGTGCCAGCAGTGTGACTAGCGGGAGACCCAACTACAATGAGCAGTTCTTC